This TCR beta chain was found in a study of T cell responses to AZD1222 COVID-19 vaccine (dated by TCRdb to about 2021). Describing the broader study: AZD1222 recipients whose second dose came at about 4 weeks and those whose second dose came at about 12 weeks were combined into one group, since spike-specific TCR depth and breadth did not differ between the two schedules. A total of more than 230 trial participants underwent TCR sequencing, of whom some 210 received two doses of AZD1222 and about 26 received two doses of the MenACWY control vaccine. Trial participants were enrolled by age into subgroups of 18-55, 56-69 and 70-plus years, and around 150, 28 and 57 TCR-sequenced participants, respectively, were included in these subgroups. Broad study findings and their caveats: Spike-specific TCR breadth and depth rose significantly after two AZD1222 doses compared with day 0 and with MenACWY recipients. No day 14 peak-response samples were available, so repertoires were characterized only after the peak T cell response. Vaccine-associated CD4 TCRs spanned the whole spike protein, with dominant responses in regions 160-218 and 743-854. Epitopes outside the regions mutated in the B.1.351 and B.1.1.7 variants were reportedly recognized by nearly half of the unique spike-specific TCRs. Participants were mostly white British, with more females than males. The authors suggested clonal diversity may have been underestimated. In the small 56-69-year group, the increase in depth fell short of significance, most likely because of low power. Only five or six AZD1222 recipients were SARS-CoV-2 seropositive at baseline, limiting conclusions about previously exposed vaccinees.

From the cysteine up to the phenylalanine, the CDR3 has a length of 13 residues. The CDR3 DNA has 39 bases and is translated from base 1. Trimming takes 8 bases from V and 1 base from J, and the germline ends sit 11 bases apart. With regard to this clone: Its target antigen remains unknown. No much larger clone is present one base from it, and per-base qualities are unavailable.

The CDR3 regions of human TCRbeta chains were analyzed by immunosequencing. In the paper's pipeline: Repertoire TCRs were matched against a reference library of SARS-CoV-2-specific TCRs generated with the MIRA antigen-specificity platform. Breadth was defined as the fraction of unique TCRs that were SARS-CoV-2-associated, and depth was defined as the fraction of total T cells that were SARS-CoV-2-associated. Each spike-specific TCR was assigned to its reactive spike region and to a CD4 or CD8 class using the MIRA data. Log10-transformed breadth and depth values were compared by one-way ANOVA with Sidak's multiple comparisons tests. This is the immuneACCESS table as TCRdb keeps it, with only in-frame sequences that have V and J called. A part of the clones is gone; compared with another copy, unresolved V genes explain less than half, and the rest is unexplained. Clone size and the V and J calls come from that table; the DNA yielded D and trimming. The sample yields 130,000 or so clones; 90% were counted once. 6.9% of the sample rests with the top ten.

The label giving this sample's time point can be read as: baseline before first vaccination. Vaccinee samples came from UK trials COV001 and COV002, including a single-blind randomized controlled phase 2/3 trial of AZD1222 (ChAdOx1 nCoV-19) in healthy adults. Trial participant PBMC samples were collected at day 0 and day 28 after the second dose for TCRbeta chain sequencing. Recombination joined TRBV12-3 or TRBV12-4 with TRBJ1-1; no D segment can be confidently identified. This specimen consisted of peripheral blood, obtained on day 0 of AZD1222 vaccination. The TCR was taken from an adult in good health. The nucleotides read TGTGCCAGCTCCTCCGACCCGAACACTGAAGCTTTCTTT. Protein translation: CASSSDPNTEAFF.